This T cell receptor (beta chain) derives from a study of low-dose radiotherapy and immunotherapy resistance in tumors. Whole-study context: Cohort 1 received 0.5 Gy per fraction every 2 weeks, totaling 6.5 Gy.

The CDR3 spans 13 residues. Germline V gene lookup returns CDR1 SEHNR and CDR2 FQNEAQ (reference sequence). Trimming shortened V by 5 bases and J by 2 bases, and 4 bases separated the two germline ends. Alpha- and beta-chain coverage of first-strand cDNA came from TRAV- and TRBV-specific primers. The authors amplified TCRs for 20 PCR cycles with a constant-region primer and a V-primer adapter. MiXCR, run by TCRdb on the reads, gives a single entry per CDR3 protein. The data show about 9,800 distinct CDR3 sequences, with approximately 72% seen just once and about 1.5% held by the top ten. This rearrangement joins TRBV7-9 to TRBJ2-6; D not resolved. This clonotype originated in a human donor with advanced metastatic prostate, ovarian, gallbladder or colorectal cancer (not recorded which). This table probably holds off-target reads from a library built for another chain. The CDR3 reads CASSLAGANVLTF. The CDR3 DNA sequence: TGTGCCAGCAGCCTCGCTGGGGCCAACGTCCTGACTTTC.